This T cell receptor beta chain was captured by sequencing in a study of cytomegalovirus exposure and HLA in healthy donors (dated by TCRdb to about 2017). Background on the whole study: In an earlier analysis of under 750 of the donors, approximately 300 Gb of sequence data and just under 120 million unique TCR beta sequences from roughly 200 million T cells were reported. An early release that covered some 630 HLA-typed donors contained approximately 300 gigabases of sequencing data and 70 million to 100 million unique TCR sequences. The genetic ancestry cluster associated with self-reported Caucasian donors included about 84% of the 350 to 500 genotyped donors. The aim of the study was to test whether cataloging public T cell receptors could identify signatures of past pathogen exposure. The study profiled the T cell repertoires of 550 to 700 subjects by immunosequencing and related them to cytomegalovirus serostatus. In addition to the first cohort of 666 subjects, a separate validation cohort of over 90 different subjects was used. High-throughput TCR immunosequencing, statistical association of individual TCRs with disease status, and machine learning were combined to predict cytomegalovirus infection status. In a later analysis, previously published TCR beta repertoires from 550 to 700 donors were re-analyzed and high-resolution HLA genotyping was added so that TCR occurrence patterns could be studied. Rather than drawing on any new phenotypic data, the later analysis identified candidate immune exposures from TCR beta sequences and the way those sequences occurred across donors. An earlier analysis of a few hundred of the donors applied high-throughput TCR beta sequencing to assess whether each TCR beta V gene segment acted as functional or pseudogenic. Alongside the repertoire data, information on donor age, sex, ethnicity and CMV serostatus was compiled. Genome-wide SNP genotypes for about 65% of the 666 donors were used in a later genetic analysis, which treated that subset as a discovery cohort. All discovery cohort repertoires had been generated using a single sequencing platform. HLA typing included class I and class II loci at four-digit resolution. The number of donors typed differed by locus, with roughly 629-640 for A, B, C, DRB1 and DQB1, approximately 500 for DQA1, over 600 for DPA1, and 400 to 490 for DPB1. Four to six DR-DQ haplotypes were handled as single units for association and clustering, since linkage in the cohort was strong. Among 350 to 400 genotyped donors of the cohort, an average of approximately 230,000 unique TCR beta nucleotide sequences were sequenced per donor, roughly a sixth of them non-productive.

Concerning this clone itself: No cognate antigen has been identified for it.

The library was generated by the immunoSEQ multiplex PCR assay. For the multiplex PCR, a mixture combining 60 forward primers for TCR Vbeta segments and 13 reverse primers for TCR Jbeta segments was used. Amplification of the CDR3 region of rearranged TCR beta genes was performed with a multiplex PCR assay on genomic DNA. On the Illumina HiSeq System, the amplified TCR beta libraries were sequenced as 87-base-pair reads. From the authors' description of their analysis: A later analysis tallied 75 million to 95 million unique TCR beta chains across the 640 or so repertoires, and about 10 million of those chains were shared by two or more donors. Raw reads were error-corrected and collapsed into unique sequences by a nearest-neighbor algorithm in which closely related sequences were merged to remove PCR and sequencing errors. Alignment of CDR3 sequences to IMGT reference sequences was used to assign V, D and J gene segments. Each retained sequence needed at least a six-nucleotide match to both a V gene segment and a J gene segment. A rearrangement counted as productive if the CDR3 had no stop codons and remained in frame with V and J, and every other rearrangement counted as non-productive. Following IMGT convention, CDR3 was defined as the stretch from the second conserved V-encoded cysteine up to the conserved J-encoded phenylalanine. The earlier analysis of roughly 590 of the donors excluded any sequence lacking an unambiguous match to a single V gene segment. An earlier analysis of fewer than 750 of the donors called V segments functional above 56.7% productive rearrangements and segregating when the between-donor standard deviation exceeded 5%. A statistical classification framework was built for diagnosing cytomegalovirus status from the catalog of TCR beta chain sequences. In a later analysis, V and J genes were assigned by comparing TCR nucleotide sequences against IMGT/GENE-DB human TR gene sequences. In a later analysis, CDR3 sequences and most-parsimonious VDJ recombination scenarios were assigned using the TCRdist pipeline. A later analysis defined each TCR beta chain by its CDR3 amino acid sequence plus V-gene family, and excluded reads lacking a unique V-gene family. A later analysis removed nearly 600 highly shared, low-generation-probability nucleotide sequences to deal with suspected cross-contamination and a sequencing artifact. In a later analysis, a clonal expansion index for each public chain was calculated from normalized within-repertoire ranks of inferred template counts. In a later analysis, generation probabilities were computed using a VDJ recombination model fitted to out-of-frame rearrangements, and the results were checked against IGoR. In a later analysis, TCR-TCR, TCR-HLA and TCR-CMV co-occurrence was scored with hypergeometric tests, and a repertoire-size bias correction was applied to TCR pairs. False discovery rates were estimated in a later analysis by permuting HLA or CMV assignments 20 times. In a later analysis, co-occurring TCRs were grouped using DBSCAN, with TCRdist sequence similarity added in when clustering inside HLA-allele-positive subsets. Co-occurrence clustering excluded repertoires with fewer than 30,000 or more than 120,000 public chains, plus five with anomalous nucleotide sharing. TCRdb took this table from immuneACCESS and kept in-frame rearrangements with V and J called. Such tables lack part of the clones; where checked against another copy, unresolved V genes explain under half of the gap, and the rest is unexplained. V and J calls and clone size are copied from that table; D and trimming were computed from the DNA. This sample's listing comprises approximately 120,000 clones. The top ten constitute around 2.7% of the sample.

Via the germline V gene, CDR1 is SNHLY and CDR2 FYNNEI. Inclusive of the bounding cysteine and phenylalanine, the CDR3 is 13 residues long. Only the CDR3 DNA is retained, 39 bases long and in frame from the first base. Trimming at the junction amounts to 7 bases on V and 3 bases on J, and the germline ends lie 10 bases apart. What the authors observed across the whole study: Because HLA typing was missing for some donors at each locus, association tests included only the typed subset. A total of 150 or so TCR beta chains were listed by the study as associated with cytomegalovirus. According to a later analysis, TCR association rates differed among HLA loci, with DRB1 alleles showing the most associated TCRs and HLA-C alleles showing the fewest. In a later analysis, most CMV-associated TCR beta chains were found to appear HLA-restricted, with HLA associations seemingly driven largely by CMV exposure. A cluster of highly shared sequence variants was judged likely to be a technical artifact of the sequencing pipeline. Linkage disequilibrium might explain the correlated functional status among segregating V segments, but an unknown experimental factor could not be excluded. For the cohort, immune exposure information was limited to CMV serostatus. In an earlier analysis of fewer than 700 of the donors, most TCR beta V segments appeared in productive rearrangements about 87% or about 30% of the time, broadly matching IMGT annotations. A later genetic analysis associated a missense DCLRE1C variant with V-gene and J-gene trimming of TCR beta chains, and an independent cohort replicated the association. At a false discovery rate of 0.05, a later analysis linked under 20,000 TCR beta sequences to specific HLA alleles. Several of the top co-occurrence clusters appeared to be linked to parvovirus B19, influenza, CMV and Epstein-Barr virus, according to a later analysis. Roughly uniform sequencing depth across donors was assumed in presence/absence analyses, although this assumption may not hold. Cytomegalovirus status was reported to be diagnosed by the classifier with high specificity and sensitivity in both the original and validation cohorts. A later analysis found that HLA-associated TCR beta chains were more clonally expanded and had lower generation probabilities than equally common non-associated chains. A further reported finding was that TCR beta sequences accurately predicted the HLA-A and HLA-B alleles for most subjects in the first cohort. Across donors, most TCR sequences were observed very rarely, whereas some public TCRs were present in many individuals. Because the 87-base-pair reads could not distinguish some IMGT-functional V segments, including TRBV6-2 and TRBV6-3, those segments were excluded. In vitro tests confirmed that three of the cytomegalovirus-associated TCR beta chains recognize cytomegalovirus antigens. It was suggested by the authors that the approach could potentially be generalized to other disease states and immunological phenotypes. Because counts were too low, 15 to 20 rarely observed V segments, including chromosome 9 orphons, were left out of the earlier analysis of 500 to 750 of the donors. According to a later genetic analysis, donors in an Asian-associated ancestry cluster had fewer N-insertions in productive TCRs than the approximately 710-donor mean. Strong co-occurrence of HLA alleles, especially DR and DQ, made assigning TCR associations to individual alleles difficult. In this cohort, only TCR beta chains were sequenced, and detectable features were limited by the absence of alpha or paired-chain data.

The cohort was made up of 666 healthy bone marrow donors. At the time of sampling, all cohort members were nominally healthy, though unrecorded immune exposures were likely present. The donor tested CMV seronegative, placing the donor among the roughly 400 seronegative members of the cohort. Every donor gave a peripheral blood sample, and the peripheral blood mononuclear cells from that sample were used for TCR beta sequencing. The Qiagen DNeasy Blood Extraction Kit was used to extract genomic DNA from the blood cell samples. The clonotype was recovered from a man younger than 45 in good health and CMV-seronegative. Sequencing was done on a sample of PBMCs. The rearranged segments are TRBV2 and TRBJ2-4, with TRBD2 tentatively as D gene (5 bases match). The CDR3 here reads CASTVEVKNIQYF. The DNA is TGTGCCAGCACGGTGGAGGTCAAAAACATTCAGTACTTC.